This T cell receptor beta chain was identified in a study of blood T cell repertoires in COVID-19. Study details: The United States, Italy and Spain were the sources of the acute and convalescent COVID-19 samples. T cells, B-cell-depleted T cells, or PBMCs supplied cDNA or gDNA.

This CDR3 region has 17 residues. Germline CDR1 is LGHNA and CDR2 is YNFKEQ. V shed 0 bases, J shed 3 bases, and the junction held 9 bases outside the gene matches. In the source study's methods: Nucleated cell counts were estimated from reference gene primer amplification. Profiled with immunoSEQ multiplex PCR; TCRdb holds only in-frame clones, not every one. V and J calls plus clone size are reproduced from that table; the DNA served to infer D and trimming. The sample holds under 300,000 clones, 83% seen once. The sequence came from a human donor in a cohort sampled during active COVID-19. Input material: peripheral blood. The chain uses TRBV4-2 and TRBJ2-7, with 9 bases aligning to TRBD2. The CDR3 sequence is CASSQEESQAGGYEQYF. For the CDR3, the DNA is TGTGCCAGCAGCCAAGAAGAATCTCAAGCGGGAGGCTACGAGCAGTACTTC.